This T cell receptor beta chain was obtained from a study of vaccination effects on CD4 cells after COVID-19. In the study overall: Pools of viral peptides were used by the ViraFEST assay to expand antigen-specific CD4+ T cells ahead of sequencing.

A word on this clone: The antigen remains undetermined.

Some clones are missing from TCRdb's copy, which holds only in-frame ones; the method was immunoSEQ multiplex PCR. The sample includes more than 40,000 clones, roughly three quarters of them seen just once. Investigators separated out CD4+ T cells once 9 to 11 days of culture had passed. The study, taken as a whole, reports: Clones from infection and from vaccination both contracted markedly late after vaccination.

The V and J ends lost 4 bases and 5 bases, in that order; junction bases with no gene match: 13. The CDR3 has 15 amino acids. Germline CDR1 reads SQVTM; CDR2 reads ANQGSEA. The material sequenced was CD4+ T cells from PBMCs cultured without peptide, taken before COVID-19 vaccination. The genes are TRBV29-1 and TRBJ2-5; 7 positions match TRBD1. This receptor was taken from a human donor who had a prior SARS-CoV-2 infection. The CDR3 region has the DNA TGCAGCGTTGTCCGTTGGACAGGCTGGGGGGAGACCCAGTACTTC. It translates to CSVVRWTGWGETQYF.